Included here is one TCR beta chain sequence, with context. What it binds is not known. Extraction of RNA preceded its reverse transcription into cDNA, which served as the sequencing template. This table comes from immunoSEQ multiplex PCR, and its TCRdb copy is limited to in-frame clones, with some not included. The sample has 90,000 to 120,000 clones; 84% are singletons. The data are from a study of CD8+ T cells in alopecia areata. Study results and limitations: The treated group had a single nonresponder, limiting CD8+ expansion-response conclusions. Tofacitinib delivered significant drops in scalp clonality and in expanded CD8+ clones among the top 100.

This CDR3 has 15 amino acids. CDR1 and CDR2 from the germline V gene are SGHRS and YFSETQ. Germline trimming cut 4 bases from V and 2 bases from J; bases unmatched to any gene: 6. Treatment defined: oral pan-JAK inhibitor, 5-10 mg twice daily. PBMCs were stained for CD3, CD4 and CD8, and CD4+ and CD8+ T cells were sorted. Specimen: CD8+ T cells sorted from blood, collected at week 24, from a patient treated with tofacitinib. This chain joins TRBV5-1 and TRBJ2-3; 8 bases align to TRBD1. The clonotype was recovered from a human donor with alopecia areata. As DNA, the CDR3 is TGCGCCAGCAGCACCGGGACAGGATACACAGATACGCAGTATTTT. It codes for CASSTGTGYTDTQYF.